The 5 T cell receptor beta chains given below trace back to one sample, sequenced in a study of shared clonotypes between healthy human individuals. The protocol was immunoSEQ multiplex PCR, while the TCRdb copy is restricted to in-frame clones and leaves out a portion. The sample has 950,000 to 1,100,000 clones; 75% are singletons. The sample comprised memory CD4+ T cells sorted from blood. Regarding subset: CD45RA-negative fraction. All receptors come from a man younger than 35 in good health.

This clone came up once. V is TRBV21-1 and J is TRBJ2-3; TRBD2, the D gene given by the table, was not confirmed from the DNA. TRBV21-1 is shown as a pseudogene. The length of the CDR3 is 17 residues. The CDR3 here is CASSKDPLAVSTDTQYF. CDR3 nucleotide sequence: TGTGCCAGCAGCAAAGACCCCCTAGCGGTTAGCACAGATACGCAGTATTTT.

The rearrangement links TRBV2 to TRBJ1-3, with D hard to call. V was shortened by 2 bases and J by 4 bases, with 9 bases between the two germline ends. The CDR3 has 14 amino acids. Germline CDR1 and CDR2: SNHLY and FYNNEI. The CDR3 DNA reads TGTGCCAGCAGTGAACATCAGTTGGGAAACACCATATATTTT. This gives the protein CASSEHQLGNTIYF.

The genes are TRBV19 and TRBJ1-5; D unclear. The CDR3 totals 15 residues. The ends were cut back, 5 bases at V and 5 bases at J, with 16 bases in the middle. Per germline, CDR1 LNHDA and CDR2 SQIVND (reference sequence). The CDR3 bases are TGTGCCAGTAGTCCGGGGAACAGAGACGATCAGCCCCAGCATTTT. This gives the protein CASSPGNRDDQPQHF. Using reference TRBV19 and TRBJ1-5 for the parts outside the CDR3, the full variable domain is DGGITQSPKYLFRKEGQNVTLSCEQNLNHDAMYWYRQDPGQGLRLIYYSQIVNDFQKGDIAEGYSVSREKKESFPLTVTSAQKNPTAFYLCASSPGNRDDQPQHFGDGTRLSIL.

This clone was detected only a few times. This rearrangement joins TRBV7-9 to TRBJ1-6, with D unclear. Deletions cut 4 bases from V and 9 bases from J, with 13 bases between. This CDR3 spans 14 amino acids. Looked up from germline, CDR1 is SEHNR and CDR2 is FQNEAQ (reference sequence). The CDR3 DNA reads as TGTGCCAGCAGCTCCCCTCTAGGAGGTTCACCCCTCCACTTT. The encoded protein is CASSSPLGGSPLHF.

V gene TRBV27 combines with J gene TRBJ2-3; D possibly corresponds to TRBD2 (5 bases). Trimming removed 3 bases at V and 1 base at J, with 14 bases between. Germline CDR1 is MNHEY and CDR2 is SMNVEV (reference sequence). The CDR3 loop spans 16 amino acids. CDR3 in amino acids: CASSLRRPGGTDTQYF. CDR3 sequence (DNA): TGTGCCAGCAGTTTGCGGCGGCCCGGGGGCACAGATACGCAGTATTTT.